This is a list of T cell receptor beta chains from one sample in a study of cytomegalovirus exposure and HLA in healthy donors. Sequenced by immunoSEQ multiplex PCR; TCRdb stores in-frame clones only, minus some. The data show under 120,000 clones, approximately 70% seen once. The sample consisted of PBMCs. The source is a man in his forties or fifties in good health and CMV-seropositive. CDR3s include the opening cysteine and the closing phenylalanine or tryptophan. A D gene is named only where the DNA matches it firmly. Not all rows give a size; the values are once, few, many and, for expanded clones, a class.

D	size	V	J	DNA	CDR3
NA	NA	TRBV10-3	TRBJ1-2	TGTGCCATCAGCGGGGCCCCCGGGACAAGCTATGGCTACACCTTC	CAISGAPGTSYGYTF
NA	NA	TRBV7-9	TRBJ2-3	TGTGCCAGCAGCTTGGCGGGGAGTGGGCCAGATACGCAGTATTTT	CASSLAGSGPDTQYF
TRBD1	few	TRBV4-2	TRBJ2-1	TGTGCCAGCAGCCAGGATCCTGGGCAGGGGGCGTTGGATGAGCAGTTCTTC	CASSQDPGQGALDEQFF
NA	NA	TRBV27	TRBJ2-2	TGTGCCAGCCGAACTCTTGGGGCAGGCACCGGGGAGCTGTTTTTT	CASRTLGAGTGELFF
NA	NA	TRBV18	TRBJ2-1	TGTGCCAGCTCACCGGGCAGGGCGATGGATGAGCAGTTCTTC	CASSPGRAMDEQFF
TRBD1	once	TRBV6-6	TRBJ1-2	TGTGCCAGCAGTTACCGCGGGACAGGGGACTATGGCTACACCTTC	CASSYRGTGDYGYTF
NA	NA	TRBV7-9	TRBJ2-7	TGTTCCAGCGGCGGTAGCGGAGGCTACGAGCAGTACTTC	CSSGGSGGYEQYF
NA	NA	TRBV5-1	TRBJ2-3	TGCGCCAGCAGCTTGGGGCCAGGGTGGACAGATACGCAGTATTTT	CASSLGPGWTDTQYF
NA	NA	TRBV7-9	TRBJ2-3	TGTGCCAGCAGCTTTTCTCCGTCTAGCACAGATACGCAGTATTTT	CASSFSPSSTDTQYF
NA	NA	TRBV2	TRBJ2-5	TGTGCCAGCACACAGGGAGAGACCCAGTACTTC	CASTQGETQYF
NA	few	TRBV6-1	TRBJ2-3	TGTGCCAGCAGTGAAGCTCCCGGGAAGCGGAGCACAGATACGCAGTATTTT	CASSEAPGKRSTDTQYF
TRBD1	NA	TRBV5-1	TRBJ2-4	TGCGCCAGCAGCCACAGAACTACAGGGGTATCGAAAAACATTCAGTACTTC	CASSHRTTGVSKNIQYF
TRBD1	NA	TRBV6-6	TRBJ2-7	TGTGCCAGCAGAGTTACAGGGGTTTTAAGCTACGAGCAGTACTTC	CASRVTGVLSYEQYF
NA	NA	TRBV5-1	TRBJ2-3	TGCGCCAGCAGCCCAACTGAGCGGCCCACAGATACGCAGTATTTT	CASSPTERPTDTQYF
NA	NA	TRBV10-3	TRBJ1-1	TGTGCCATCAGGATAAACGGGGAAGCTTTCTTT	CAIRINGEAFF
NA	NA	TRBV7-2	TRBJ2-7	TGTGCCAGCAGCTTATACAGCGGTGCCTACGAGCAGTACTTC	CASSLYSGAYEQYF
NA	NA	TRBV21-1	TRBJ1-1	TGTGCCAGCAGCAAAACCCAGGGACTCCATCACGCTGAAGCTTTCTTT	CASSKTQGLHHAEAFF
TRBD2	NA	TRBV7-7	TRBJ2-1	TGTGCTAGCAGCTTAGACGGGACTAGCGGAGGGAATGAGCAGTTCTTC	CASSLDGTSGGNEQFF
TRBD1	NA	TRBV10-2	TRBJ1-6	TGCGCCAGCAGTGAGGACAGGGTCTATAATTCACCCCTCCACTTT	CASSEDRVYNSPLHF
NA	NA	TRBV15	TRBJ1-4	TGTGCCACCAGCAGAGGCAGGGATACAACTAATGAAAAACTGTTTTTT	CATSRGRDTTNEKLFF
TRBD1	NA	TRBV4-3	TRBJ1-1	TGCGCCAGCAGCCAAGACCCCGACAGGGCTATTAATACTGAAGCTTTCTTT	CASSQDPDRAINTEAFF
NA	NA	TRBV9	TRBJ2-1	TGTGCCAGCAGCGTAGAACAGGCATCTTACAATGAGCAGTTCTTC	CASSVEQASYNEQFF
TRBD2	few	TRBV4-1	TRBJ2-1	TGCGCCAGCAGCCGGCCCTCGGGACTAGCGGGAGTGGAATCCTACAATGAGCAGTTCTTC	CASSRPSGLAGVESYNEQFF
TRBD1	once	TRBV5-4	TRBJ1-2	TGTGCCAGCAGCTTGGCGTTGTACAGGGGAGCGGGCTACACCTTC	CASSLALYRGAGYTF
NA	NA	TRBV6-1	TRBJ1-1	TGTGCCAGCAGGGACAGGAACACTGAAGCTTTCTTT	CASRDRNTEAFF
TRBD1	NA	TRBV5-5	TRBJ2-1	TGTGCCAGCAGCTTGGTGGGGACAGACTCCTACAATGAGCAGTTCTTC	CASSLVGTDSYNEQFF
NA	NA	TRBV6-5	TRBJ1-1	TGTGCCAGCAGTTACCTTTCGAACACTGAAGCTTTCTTT	CASSYLSNTEAFF
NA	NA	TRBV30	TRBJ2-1	TGTGCCTGGAGTGTAGCCAATGAGCAGTTCTTC	CAWSVANEQFF
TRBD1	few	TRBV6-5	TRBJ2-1	TGTGCCAGCAGTTACAACAGGGGAAACAATGAGCAGTTCTTC	CASSYNRGNNEQFF
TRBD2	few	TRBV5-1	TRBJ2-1	TGCGCCAGCAGCGCCGGACTAGCCCATGAGCAGTTCTTC	CASSAGLAHEQFF
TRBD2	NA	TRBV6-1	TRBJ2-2	TGTGCCAGCAGTGGAAGGGAACTAGCGGTGAACACCGGGGAGCTGTTTTTT	CASSGRELAVNTGELFF
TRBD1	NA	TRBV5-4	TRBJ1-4	TGTGCCAGCAGCCGGCTCGGGACAGAAGGGGAAAAACTGTTTTTT	CASSRLGTEGEKLFF
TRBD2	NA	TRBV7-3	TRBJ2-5	TGTGCCAGCAGCTGGTCAACTAGCGGGGAGACCCAGTACTTC	CASSWSTSGETQYF
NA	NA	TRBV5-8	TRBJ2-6	TGTGCCAGCGCCCTGGGCAGCTCCCTTTCTGGGGCCAACGTCCTGACTTTC	CASALGSSLSGANVLTF
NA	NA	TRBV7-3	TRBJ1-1	TGTGCCAGCAGCCCCAGTACCCTGAACACTGAAGCTTTCTTT	CASSPSTLNTEAFF
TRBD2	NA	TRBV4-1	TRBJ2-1	TGCGCCAGCAGCCAAGGAGCCGGGACTAGCGTATACAATGAGCAGTTCTTC	CASSQGAGTSVYNEQFF